One sample yielded the 15 T cell receptor beta chains listed below, sequenced in a study of blood T cell repertoires in COVID-19 (TCRdb year 2020). Library method: the immunoSEQ multiplex PCR assay. TCRdb re-hosts the immuneACCESS table, in-frame sequences only. Its copies lack some clones; in the studies checked, an unresolved V gene accounts for under half of them, and the cause for the rest is not known. The sample contains 350,000 to 400,000 clones, about 90% of them found a single time. 2.5% to 3.5% of the sample goes to the ten largest clones. Material: PBMCs or T cells enriched from blood (not recorded which). The source is a woman between 25 and 40 years old who had recovered from COVID-19.

The rearrangement joins TRBV5-1 to TRBJ2-5; possibly TRBD2 for D (6 bases). The CDR3 is 17 residues long. In germline, CDR1 is SGHRS, CDR2 YFSETQ. V dropped 0 bases and J dropped 1 base, with 16 bases sitting between them. CDR3: CASSLETGVSPQETQYF. The DNA of the CDR3 is TGCGCCAGCAGCTTGGAAACGGGGGTCTCCCCCCAAGAGACCCAGTACTTC.

This clone was detected once. The gene calls are TRBV5-6 and TRBJ2-5; 13 bases fit TRBD2. Per the germline V gene, CDR1 is SGHDT and CDR2 is YYEEEE. Unmatched junction bases numbered 15, after V lost 3 bases and J lost 4 bases. The CDR3 consists of 19 residues. Here the CDR3 DNA reads TGTGCCAGCAGCTCTTTAAGCCCACTAGCGGGAGGGGGTGGAGAGACCCAGTACTTC. Its translation: CASSSLSPLAGGGGETQYF.

The CDR3 DNA reads TGTGCCAGCACTGCGGGTGCGTCCTACAATGAGCAGTTCTTC. It is translated as CASTAGASYNEQFF. The chain couples TRBV2 to TRBJ2-1; D perhaps matches TRBD2 (5 bases). The CDR3 contains 14 residues. CDR1 SNHLY and CDR2 FYNNEI come from the germline V gene. V was pared by 7 bases and J by 1 base, with 11 bases between.

This chain uses TRBV6-4 with TRBJ2-5, with D unresolved. Germline CDR1 is MRHNA and CDR2 is SNTAGT. CDR3 size: 13 residues. Trimming shortened V by 4 bases and J by 1 base, and 7 bases separated the two germline ends. CDR3: CASSGTVQETQYF. CDR3 bases: TGTGCCAGCAGTGGAACTGTCCAAGAGACCCAGTACTTC.

The chain combines TRBV4-1 with TRBJ1-2; tentative D call: TRBD1 (6 bases). Germline CDR1 is MGHRA and CDR2 is YSYEKL. V was cut by 2 bases and J by 7 bases, with 14 bases left in between. This CDR3 spans 14 amino acids. DNA for the CDR3: TGCGCCAGCAGCCAACAAACAGGGATCGGTGGCTACACCTTC. This gives the protein CASSQQTGIGGYTF.

The chain recombines TRBV5-4 with TRBJ2-2; D not certain. The germline CDR1 and CDR2 sequences are SGHNT and YYREEE (reference sequence). V was pared by 1 base and J by 1 base, with 5 bases between. The CDR3 totals 14 residues. Here the CDR3 DNA reads TGTGCCAGCAGCTTGTCTCTGAACACCGGGGAGCTGTTTTTT. This sequence encodes CASSLSLNTGELFF.

The chain couples TRBV14 to TRBJ2-3; 8 nucleotides line up with TRBD2. CDR1 and CDR2 (germline): SGHDN, FVKESK. The CDR3 totals 14 residues. Germline trimming cut 4 bases from V and 3 bases from J; bases unmatched to any gene: 3. CDR3: CASSRRLATDTQYF. The CDR3 coding sequence is TGTGCCAGCAGCCGTCGACTAGCGACAGATACGCAGTATTTT. The full variable domain, with the rest looked up from reference TRBV14 and TRBJ2-3, is EAGVTQFPSHSVIEKGQTVTLRCDPISGHDNLYWYRRVMGKEIKFLLHFVKESKQDESGMPNNRFLAERTGGTYSTLKVQPAELEDSGVYFCASSRRLATDTQYFGPGTRLTVL.

The V gene is TRBV9, the J gene TRBJ1-3; no definite D call. Trimming pared 0 bases from V and 2 bases from J, leaving 9 bases between. Germline assignment: CDR1 SGDLS and CDR2 YYNGEE. The CDR3 runs 15 residues. For the CDR3, the DNA is TGTGCCAGCAGCGTAGACCCCCAGGCTGGAAACACCATATATTTT. It is translated as CASSVDPQAGNTIYF.

V usage is TRBV5-4 and J usage is TRBJ2-1; a possible D gene is TRBD2 (5 bases). From germline, CDR1 is SGHNT and CDR2 YYREEE (reference sequence). This CDR3 spans 14 amino acids. V was cut by 1 base and J by 6 bases, with 11 bases left in between. The CDR3 region has the DNA TGTGCCAGCAGCTTGTACAAGGGAGTCAATGAGCAGTTCTTC. This sequence encodes CASSLYKGVNEQFF.

V and J are TRBV5-1 and TRBJ1-2; D is possibly TRBD1 (6 bases). CDR3 size: 15 residues. The V gene's germline CDR1 is SGHRS and CDR2 YFSETQ. V was trimmed by 5 bases and J by 0 bases, leaving 14 bases between them. This CDR3 is CASRVNTGTNYGYTF. The DNA of the CDR3 is TGCGCCAGCAGGGTCAACACAGGGACTAACTATGGCTACACCTTC.

The V call is TRBV7-2, the J call TRBJ2-3; TRBD2 matches 8 bases. V was clipped by 5 bases and J by 5 bases; unmatched bases: 12. Germline V gene lookup returns CDR1 SGHTA and CDR2 FQGNSA. CDR3 length equals 16 residues. CDR3 DNA: TGTGCCAGCAGCGATAAAGCGGGGGCGGCGGGAGATACGCAGTATTTT. This sequence encodes CASSDKAGAAGDTQYF.

This clone appeared once. The rearrangement uses TRBV3-1 (or the pseudogene TRBV3-2) and TRBJ1-1; the D gene is possibly TRBD1 (5 bases). This CDR3 contains 14 residues. The germline gives CDR1 LGHDT, CDR2 YNNKEL (reference sequence). Between the trimmed V and J ends, which lost 0 bases and 7 bases, there was a span of 12 bases. CDR3 in amino acids: CASSQDRDSREAFF. CDR3 nucleotide sequence: TGTGCCAGCAGCCAAGATCGCGACAGTCGTGAAGCTTTCTTT.

This clone has only one observation. The V gene is TRBV18, the J gene TRBJ2-5, with 12 bases fitting TRBD2. Germline trimming cut 3 bases from V and 3 bases from J; bases unmatched to any gene: 5. Germline CDR1 reads KGHSH; CDR2 reads LQKENI. The CDR3 consists of 16 residues. The CDR3 DNA sequence: TGTGCCAGCTCACCGGTGCCTAGCGGGGGGGAAGAGACCCAGTACTTC. It specifies CASSPVPSGGEETQYF.

The CDR3 DNA is TGTGCCTGGAGGCGACAGGGAGTCGGCTATGGCTACACCTTC. Translated, it gives CAWRRQGVGYGYTF. The gene calls are TRBV30 and TRBJ1-2, with 7 bases lining up with TRBD1. CDR1 and CDR2 from the germline V gene are GTSNPN and SVGIG (reference sequence). Germline trimming cut 3 bases from V and 4 bases from J; bases unmatched to any gene: 8. The CDR3 is 14 residues long.

The genes are TRBV27 and TRBJ1-5; 8 bases map to TRBD1. J was trimmed by 2 bases and V by 5 bases; bases with no gene match: 8. Looked up from germline, CDR1 is MNHEY and CDR2 is SMNVEV (reference sequence). CDR3 length: 16 residues. The CDR3 loop is CASSSRQGFGNQPQHF. DNA of the CDR3: TGTGCCAGCAGTAGTCGACAGGGGTTCGGCAATCAGCCCCAGCATTTT.